This T cell receptor beta chain was documented in a study of T cells in localized non-small cell lung cancer. Sequencing used immunoSEQ multiplex PCR; TCRdb keeps in-frame clones, though not all of them. The data hold roughly 30,000 clones, with approximately 90% observed a single time. As to this clone: The antigen is unknown.

General study points: Uninvolved adjacent lung showed peak T cell clonality, exceeding tumor. The study sequenced only one region of the tumor. As a result, intratumor heterogeneity could not be excluded and remains possible.

The CDR3 is 12 residues long. CDR1 and CDR2 (germline): SGHTA, FQGNSA. V lost 3 bases to trimming and J lost 3 bases, with 5 bases between them. This chain joins TRBV7-2 and TRBJ1-2, with D unclear. The origin of this receptor is a woman aged 40 to 75 with stage III lung adenocarcinoma. The material sequenced was peripheral blood mononuclear cells, taken before any cancer treatment. Here the CDR3 reads CASSLWDYGYTF. CDR3 sequence (DNA): TGTGCCAGCAGCTTGTGGGACTATGGCTACACCTTC.